This T cell receptor (beta chain) emerged from a study of blood T cell repertoires in COVID-19. About the study: Acute and convalescent COVID-19 specimens originated in the United States, Italy and Spain. T cells, B-cell-depleted T cells, or PBMCs supplied cDNA or gDNA.

A few counts support this clone. The V end lost 5 bases, the J end lost 0 bases, and 14 bases lay between the germline ends. Germline loops: CDR1 MNHEY, CDR2 SVGAGI. The CDR3 is 15 amino acids. In the authors' workflow: Amplifying reference gene primers gave estimates of nucleated cell counts. Assay: immunoSEQ multiplex PCR; the TCRdb copy retains only in-frame clones and omits some. Clone size and the V and J calls come from that table; the DNA yielded D and trimming. The repertoire holds about 120,000 clones, roughly nine tenths seen once, with under 35% in the top ten. The TCR originated in a man in his 70s with active or convalescent COVID-19. The sample consisted of peripheral blood. This rearrangement joins TRBV6-5 to TRBJ2-7; D may be TRBD1 (6 bases). The CDR3 DNA is TGTGCCAGCAGTACCGGGACAAAAGGCTCCTACGAGCAGTACTTC. It translates to CASSTGTKGSYEQYF.